This T cell receptor (beta chain) emerged from a study of blood T cell repertoires in COVID-19. Background on the study: Specimens from acute and convalescent COVID-19 originated in the United States, Italy and Spain. PBMCs, B-cell-depleted T cells, or T cells were the source of the cDNA or gDNA that made up the material.

The germline V gene encodes CDR1 MNHNY and CDR2 SVGAGI (reference sequence). The CDR3 contains 14 residues. The V gene end was trimmed by 4 bases and the J gene end by 14 bases; junction bases not matched to a gene: 8. Original data processing: Researchers report that nucleated cell counts were estimated from reference gene primer amplification. The repertoire was sequenced with immunoSEQ multiplex PCR; TCRdb's copy has only in-frame clones and lacks some. V and J calls and clone size come straight from that table; D and trimming were deduced from the DNA. Altogether 200,000 or so clones are present, 80% to 90% being singletons, with the ten largest covering 5.9%.

Source material: peripheral blood. This sequence joins TRBV6-6 and TRBJ1-6; 10 bases agree with TRBD1. This receptor was taken from a man at least 80 years old with acute or convalescent COVID-19. The CDR3 loop reads CASSSDRGFQSLHF. CDR3 bases: TGTGCCAGCAGTTCGGACAGGGGGTTTCAGTCCCTCCACTTT.